The 28 T cell receptor beta chains in this list originate from one sample, sequenced in a study of human T cells and chemical hapten exposure (dated by TCRdb to the early 2020s). Explained via the paper, the time point label denotes: patch test 1, 2 weeks after DPC sensitization. The intended sense of this specimen's treatment or condition label: therapeutic diphenylcyclopropenone sensitization with weekly scalp DPC. The library came from RACE. Sequencing was performed on a NextSeq 500. TCRdb trimmed the raw reads at Q25, called clones with MiXCR and kept productive beta chains. Each record represents a unique CDR3 protein, reported with the most common genes and DNA among its rows. This sample holds some 110,000 distinct CDR3 sequences; around 10% were observed only once. Together, the top ten hold around 1.4% of the sample. The sequencing here drew on whole blood, taken in connection with sensitization to the hapten diphenylcyclopropenone (DPC). These receptors were taken from a woman aged 50 to 60 with alopecia areata. Some clones in this sample may be carry-over from other donors' samples.

This sequence joins TRBV24-1 and TRBJ2-5; no clear D gene. V was pared by 6 bases and J by 0 bases, with 1 base between. Germline CDR1 is KGHDR and CDR2 is SFDVKD. The CDR3 contains 11 residues. Here the CDR3 DNA reads TGTGCCACCAGTTACCAAGAGACCCAGTACTTC. Translating gives CATSYQETQYF.

J is TRBJ2-3 and V is TRBV27, with 9 positions matching TRBD2. The CDR3 contains 15 residues. With V trimmed by 6 bases and J by 2 bases, 6 bases remained unmatched. Germline CDR1 is MNHEY and CDR2 is SMNVEV (reference sequence). The CDR3 protein is CASSGGLAPTDTQYF. The CDR3 DNA sequence: TGTGCCAGCAGCGGGGGACTAGCCCCCACAGATACGCAGTATTTT.

To note about this clonotype: One end of the junction fails to match germline, which may point to a read error. The V gene is TRBV28, the J gene TRBJ2-2; D perhaps matches TRBD2 (5 bases). The CDR3 covers 13 residues. Germline CDR1 and CDR2: MDHEN and SYDVKM. In DNA, the CDR3 is TGTGCCAGCAGTTTTGAAAGGACCGGGGAGCCGTTTTTT. Translation gives CASSFERTGEPFF.

In its sample, this clonotype was seen many times. The CDR3 coding sequence is TGTGCCAGCAGCGGCTACGAGCAGTACTTC. This sequence encodes CASSGYEQYF. This chain uses TRBV11-2 with TRBJ2-7; the D is unclear. V lost 5 bases, J lost 3 bases, and 2 bases lay in between. Germline CDR1 is SGHAT and CDR2 is FQNNGV. This CDR3 comprises 10 residues.

This chain uses TRBV28 with TRBJ2-7; D remains ambiguous. The germline V and J ends were trimmed by 6 bases and 4 bases, with 7 bases remaining between them. The CDR3 is 11 residues long. From germline, CDR1 is MDHEN and CDR2 SYDVKM. CDR3 bases: TGTGCCAGCAGAATTGCGTACGAGCAGTACTTC. It specifies CASRIAYEQYF.

The chain is built from TRBV29-1 and TRBJ1-1; D call uncertain. Germline V lookup: CDR1 SQVTM, CDR2 ANQGSEA. The V gene lost 6 bases and the J gene lost 5 bases, with 10 bases spanning the gap. There are 11 residues in the CDR3. CDR3 amino acids: CSVGGWTEAFF. In DNA, the CDR3 is TGCAGCGTGGGTGGGTGGACTGAAGCTTTCTTT.

The rearrangement uses TRBV6-5 and TRBJ2-6; TRBD1 is a possible D gene (5 bases). V shed 3 bases and J shed 0 bases, with 18 bases lying between them. The length of the CDR3 is 19 residues. The germline V gene encodes CDR1 MNHEY and CDR2 SVGAGI. The CDR3 loop is CASSYFSGQGLSGANVLTF. The DNA for the CDR3 is TGTGCCAGCAGTTATTTCTCTGGTCAGGGTCTCTCTGGGGCCAACGTCCTGACTTTC.

In this sample, this clonotype turned up many times. V gene TRBV7-8 combines with J gene TRBJ2-5, with D unclear. This CDR3 region has 15 residues. Between the trimmed V and J ends, which lost 1 base and 0 bases, there was a span of 9 bases. Germline V CDR1 and CDR2: SGHVS, FQNEAQ. CDR3 nucleotides: TGTGCCAGCAGCTTAGAAGACGGGTACCAAGAGACCCAGTACTTC. This codes for CASSLEDGYQETQYF.

The V and J genes are TRBV5-1 and TRBJ2-6; TRBD1 matches at 7 bases. The trim removed 6 bases at V and 2 bases at J, leaving 8 bases unmatched. CDR1 is SGHRS and CDR2 is YFSETQ in the germline V gene. The CDR3 consists of 16 residues. CDR3 region: CASKKTGVAGANVLTF. The CDR3 DNA reads TGCGCCAGCAAAAAAACAGGGGTCGCTGGGGCCAACGTCCTGACTTTC.

Ten or more counts support this clonotype. The chain has TRBV28 and TRBJ1-2, with a weak D call TRBD1 (5 bases). Trimming cost V 5 bases and J 7 bases, with 11 bases left between them. The CDR3 contains 12 residues. CDR1 and CDR2 (germline): MDHEN, SYDVKM. CDR3 region: CASSQRDGGYTF. The CDR3 DNA reads as TGTGCCAGCAGTCAAAGGGACGGTGGCTACACCTTC.

The chain combines TRBV20-1 with TRBJ1-2, with a possible D match to TRBD1 (6 bases). This CDR3 has 13 residues. The ends were cut back, 0 bases at V and 4 bases at J, with 9 bases in the middle. Germline CDR1 DFQATT, CDR2 SNEGSKA (reference sequence). The CDR3 sequence: CSAREQGPYGYTF. DNA for the CDR3: TGCAGTGCTAGAGAACAGGGCCCCTATGGCTACACCTTC.

In this sample, this clonotype turned up a few times. The chain uses TRBV7-2 and TRBJ2-1, with D perhaps assigned TRBD1 or TRBD2 (5 bases each). This CDR3 comprises 12 residues. V was pared by 5 bases and J by 10 bases, with 12 bases between. The germline V gene has CDR1 SGHTA and CDR2 FQGNSA. The CDR3 loop reads CASSPKGTEQFF. CDR3 nucleotide sequence: TGTGCCAGCAGCCCCAAGGGGACGGAGCAGTTCTTC.

CDR3 sequence reads: CASNSALGDSSYEQYF. The CDR3 bases are TGTGCCAGCAACTCAGCCCTCGGGGACAGCTCCTACGAGCAGTACTTC. The chain joins TRBV6-5 to TRBJ2-7, with 7 bases lining up with TRBD1. This CDR3 spans 16 amino acids. The trim removed 7 bases at V and 0 bases at J, leaving 12 bases unmatched. The germline V gene encodes CDR1 MNHEY and CDR2 SVGAGI.

The chain recombines TRBV7-9 with TRBJ2-2, with TRBD2 identical over 11 bases. Germline CDR1 and CDR2: SEHNR and FQNEAQ (reference sequence). This CDR3 has 18 amino acids. Trimming took 3 bases from V and 6 from J; bases not matched to a gene: 12. CDR3: CASSFYVAGGPRAGELFF. CDR3 DNA sequence: TGTGCCAGCAGCTTTTACGTAGCGGGAGGGCCGCGCGCCGGGGAGCTGTTTTTT.

A note on this clonotype: A junction end diverges from the germline sequence, so it may reflect a read error. The chain has TRBV12-3 or TRBV12-4 and TRBJ2-3, with D possibly matching TRBD1 (5 bases). The CDR3 loop spans 14 amino acids. The CDR3 DNA sequence: TGTTCCAGCAGTCTAGACAGAGATGGAGATACGCAGTATTTT. It specifies CSSSLDRDGDTQYF.

V gene TRBV3-1 combines with J gene TRBJ2-3, with 11 nucleotides matching TRBD2. The CDR3 runs to 15 residues. CDR1 is LGHDT, CDR2 YNNKEL, per germline (reference sequence). V trimming: 4 bases; J trimming: 3 bases; junction bases outside the gene matches: 3. The CDR3 loop reads CASSLRTSGTDTQYF. CDR3 sequence (DNA): TGTGCCAGCAGCCTTCGGACTAGCGGGACAGATACGCAGTATTTT.

This clonotype was counted many times. CDR3 residues: CASSEGVMAETQYF. The CDR3 DNA reads TGTGCCAGCAGTGAGGGGGTAATGGCGGAGACCCAGTACTTC. The J gene is TRBJ2-5, the V gene TRBV2; D possibly matches TRBD1 or TRBD2 (5 bases each). Germline values: CDR1 SNHLY, CDR2 FYNNEI. The CDR3 is 14 amino acids. Deletions cut 3 bases from V and 5 bases from J, with 13 bases between.

The chain couples TRBV27 to TRBJ1-1; TRBD1 might be the D (5 bases). V lost 7 bases, J lost 6 bases, and 15 bases lay in between. Germline values: CDR1 MNHEY, CDR2 SMNVEV (reference sequence). The CDR3 length is 13 residues. The CDR3 DNA follows: TGTGCCAGCACCCCTCACGGGGGTGCTGAAGCTTTCTTT. Its translation: CASTPHGGAEAFF.

As DNA, the CDR3 is TGCGCCAGCAGCTTGGGCGAGCTGAACACTGAAGCTTTCTTT. Protein sequence: CASSLGELNTEAFF. V is TRBV5-1 and J is TRBJ1-1; D uncertain. The CDR3 runs to 14 residues. With 0 bases removed from V and 0 bases from J, the gap between germline ends came to 6 bases. Germline V gene sequence: CDR1 SGHRS, CDR2 YFSETQ.

The CDR3 loop is CASSFGVLGDNYGYTF. The CDR3 coding sequence is TGTGCCAGCAGCTTTGGGGTCTTAGGGGATAACTATGGCTACACCTTC. The chain uses TRBV5-5 and TRBJ1-2; the D gene is possibly TRBD1 (5 bases). V gave up 2 bases and J gave up 1 base, with 15 bases separating them. Germline CDR1 SGHKS, CDR2 YYEKEE (reference sequence). CDR3 length: 16 residues.

This sequence joins TRBV6-2 or TRBV6-3 and TRBJ1-1, with 9 bases lining up with TRBD1. This CDR3 has 15 residues. Germline-derived CDR1 and CDR2 are MNHEY and SVGEGT. The J segment lost 5 bases and the V segment lost 6 bases, leaving 10 bases of the junction unmatched. CDR3 DNA: TGTGCCAGCAGGGTAACCGGGACAGGGAAGACTGAAGCTTTCTTT. This sequence encodes CASRVTGTGKTEAFF.

This clonotype was observed many times. The J gene is TRBJ2-5, the V gene TRBV3-1; 8 positions agree with TRBD2. The CDR3 is made up of 14 amino acids. Germline V gene data show CDR1 as LGHDT and CDR2 as YNNKEL (reference sequence). V was clipped by 4 bases and J by 3 bases; unmatched bases: 4. In DNA form, the CDR3 reads TGTGCCAGCAGCCCCAGCGGGGGCGAAGAGACCCAGTACTTC. It is translated as CASSPSGGEETQYF.

Only a few counts were recorded for this clonotype. The V gene is TRBV5-1, the J gene TRBJ2-1; D perhaps matches TRBD2 (5 bases). This CDR3 contains 15 residues. The V end lost 4 bases, the J end lost 0 bases, and 11 bases lay between the germline ends. CDR1 and CDR2 from the germline V gene are SGHRS and YFSETQ. The CDR3 reads CASSRTSLSYNEQFF. Here the CDR3 DNA reads TGCGCCAGCAGCCGTACTAGTCTCTCCTACAATGAGCAGTTCTTC.

This clonotype was picked up a small number of times. The V call is TRBV28, the J call TRBJ1-2, with 7 positions matching TRBD1. The CDR3 spans 14 residues. V trimming: 4 bases; J trimming: 4 bases; junction bases outside the gene matches: 6. The germline gives CDR1 MDHEN, CDR2 SYDVKM. Here the CDR3 DNA reads TGTGCCAGCAGTTCCGGTACAGGGGTCTATGGCTACACCTTC. It codes for CASSSGTGVYGYTF.

The V and J genes are TRBV29-1 and TRBJ2-3; D tentatively reads TRBD1 or TRBD2 (5 bases each). Between the trimmed V and J ends, which lost 8 bases and 6 bases, there was a span of 18 bases. The CDR3 is made up of 13 amino acids. Germline CDR1 reads SQVTM; CDR2 reads ANQGSEA. CDR3 sequence: CSIRGRLADTQYF. CDR3 DNA sequence: TGCAGCATAAGGGGACGGCTGGCCGATACGCAGTATTTT.

The V and J genes are TRBV28 and TRBJ2-7, with TRBD1 matching 7 bases. The J segment lost 5 bases and the V segment lost 4 bases, leaving 8 bases of the junction unmatched. The CDR3 is 14 amino acids. CDR1 and CDR2 (germline): MDHEN, SYDVKM. CDR3 sequence: CASSSPGQKDEQYF. For the CDR3, the DNA is TGTGCCAGCAGTTCTCCGGGACAGAAGGACGAGCAGTACTTC.

Ten or more counts support this clonotype. This chain joins TRBV5-6 and TRBJ1-2; 7 positions match TRBD1. J was trimmed by 0 bases and V by 0 bases; bases with no gene match: 11. Germline V gene sequence: CDR1 SGHDT, CDR2 YYEEEE. The length of the CDR3 is 18 residues. The CDR3 loop reads CASSLDRGGRRANYGYTF. The CDR3 bases are TGTGCCAGCAGCTTGGACAGGGGAGGTCGACGAGCTAACTATGGCTACACCTTC.

In DNA, the CDR3 is TGTGCCAGCAGTTACTTGGCGAACACTGAAGCTTTCTTT. Protein product: CASSYLANTEAFF. The genes are TRBV6-2 or TRBV6-3 and TRBJ1-1; D is undetermined. Trimming shortened V by 1 base and J by 1 base, and 4 bases separated the two germline ends. Per the germline V gene, CDR1 is MNHEY and CDR2 is SVGEGT. CDR3 length: 13 residues.